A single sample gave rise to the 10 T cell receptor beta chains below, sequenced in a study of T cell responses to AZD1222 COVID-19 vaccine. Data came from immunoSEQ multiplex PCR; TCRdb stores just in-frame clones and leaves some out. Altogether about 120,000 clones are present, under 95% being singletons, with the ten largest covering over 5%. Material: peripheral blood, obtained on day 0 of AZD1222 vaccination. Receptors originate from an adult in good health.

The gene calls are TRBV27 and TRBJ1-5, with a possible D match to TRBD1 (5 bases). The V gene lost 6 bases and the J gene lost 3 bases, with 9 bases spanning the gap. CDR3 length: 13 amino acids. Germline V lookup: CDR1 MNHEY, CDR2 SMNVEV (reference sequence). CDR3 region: CASRWGFNQPQHF. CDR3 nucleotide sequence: TGTGCCAGCAGATGGGGGTTCAATCAGCCCCAGCATTTT.

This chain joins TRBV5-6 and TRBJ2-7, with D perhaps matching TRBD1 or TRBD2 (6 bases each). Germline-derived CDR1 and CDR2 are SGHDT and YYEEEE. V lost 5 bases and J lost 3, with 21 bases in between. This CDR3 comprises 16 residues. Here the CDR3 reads CASSFGGPGPVYEQYF. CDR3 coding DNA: TGTGCCAGCAGTTTTGGGGGGCCGGGTCCCGTCTACGAGCAGTACTTC.

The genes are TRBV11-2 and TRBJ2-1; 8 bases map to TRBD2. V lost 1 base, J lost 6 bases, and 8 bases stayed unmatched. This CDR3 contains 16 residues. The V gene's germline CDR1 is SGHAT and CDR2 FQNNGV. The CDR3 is CASSLVGKGLVNEQFF. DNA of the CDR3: TGTGCCAGCAGCTTAGTGGGAAAGGGACTAGTCAATGAGCAGTTCTTC. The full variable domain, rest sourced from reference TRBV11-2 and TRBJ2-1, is EAGVAQSPRYKIIEKRQSVAFWCNPISGHATLYWYQQILGQGPKLLIQFQNNGVVDDSQLPKDRFSAERLKGVDSTLKIQPAKLEDSAVYLCASSLVGKGLVNEQFFGPGTRLTVL.

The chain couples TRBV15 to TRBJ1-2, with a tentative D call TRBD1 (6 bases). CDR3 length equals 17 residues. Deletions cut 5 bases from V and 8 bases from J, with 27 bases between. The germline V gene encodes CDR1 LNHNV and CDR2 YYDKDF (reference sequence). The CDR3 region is CATSLGGGTALPFGYTF. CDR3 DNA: TGTGCCACCAGCTTGGGAGGGGGAACAGCGCTTCCCTTCGGCTACACCTTC. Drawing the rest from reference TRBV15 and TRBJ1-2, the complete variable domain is DAMVIQNPRYQVTQFGKPVTLSCSQTLNHNVMYWYQQKSSQAPKLLFHYYDKDFNNEADTPDNFQSRRPNTSFCFLDIRSPGLGDTAMYLCATSLGGGTALPFGYTFGSGTRLTVV.

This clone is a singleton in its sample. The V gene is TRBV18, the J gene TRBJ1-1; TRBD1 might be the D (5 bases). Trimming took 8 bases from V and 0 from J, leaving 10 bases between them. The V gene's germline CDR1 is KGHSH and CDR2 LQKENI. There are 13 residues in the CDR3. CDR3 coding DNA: TGTGCCAGCGTGGGACTGATGAACACTGAAGCTTTCTTT. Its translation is CASVGLMNTEAFF.

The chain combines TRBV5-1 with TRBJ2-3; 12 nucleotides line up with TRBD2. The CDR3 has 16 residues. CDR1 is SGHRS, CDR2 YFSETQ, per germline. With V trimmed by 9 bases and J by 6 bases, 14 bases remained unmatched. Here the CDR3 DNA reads TGCGCCACCACGAAGGGGACTAGCGGGTCTAAGGATACGCAGTATTTT. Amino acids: CATTKGTSGSKDTQYF.

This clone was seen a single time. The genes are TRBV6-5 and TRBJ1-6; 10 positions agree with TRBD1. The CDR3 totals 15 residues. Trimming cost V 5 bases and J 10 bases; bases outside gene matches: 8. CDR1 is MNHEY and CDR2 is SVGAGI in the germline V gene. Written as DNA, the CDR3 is TGTGCCAGCAGTCCCCGACAGGGGGCGGGATCACCCCTCCACTTT. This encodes CASSPRQGAGSPLHF.

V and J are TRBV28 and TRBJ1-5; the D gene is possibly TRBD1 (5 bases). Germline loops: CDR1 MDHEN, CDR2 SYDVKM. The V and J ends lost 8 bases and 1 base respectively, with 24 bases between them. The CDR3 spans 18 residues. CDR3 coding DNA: TGTGCCAGCTCAAGCAGGGATGAATGGGGTAAAAGCAATCAGCCCCAGCATTTT. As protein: CASSSRDEWGKSNQPQHF.

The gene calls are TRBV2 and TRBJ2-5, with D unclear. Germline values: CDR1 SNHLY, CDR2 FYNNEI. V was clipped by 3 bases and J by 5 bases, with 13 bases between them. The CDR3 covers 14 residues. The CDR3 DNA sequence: TGTGCCAGCAGTGACTCACCAGCCGGGGAGACCCAGTACTTC. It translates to CASSDSPAGETQYF.

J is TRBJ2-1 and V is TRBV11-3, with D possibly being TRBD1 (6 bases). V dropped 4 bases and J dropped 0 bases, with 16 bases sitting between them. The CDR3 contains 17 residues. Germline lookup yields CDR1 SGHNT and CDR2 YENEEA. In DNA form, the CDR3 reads TGTGCCAGCAGCTCCTCGGACAGCTCCAGCTCCTACAATGAGCAGTTCTTC. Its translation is CASSSSDSSSSYNEQFF.